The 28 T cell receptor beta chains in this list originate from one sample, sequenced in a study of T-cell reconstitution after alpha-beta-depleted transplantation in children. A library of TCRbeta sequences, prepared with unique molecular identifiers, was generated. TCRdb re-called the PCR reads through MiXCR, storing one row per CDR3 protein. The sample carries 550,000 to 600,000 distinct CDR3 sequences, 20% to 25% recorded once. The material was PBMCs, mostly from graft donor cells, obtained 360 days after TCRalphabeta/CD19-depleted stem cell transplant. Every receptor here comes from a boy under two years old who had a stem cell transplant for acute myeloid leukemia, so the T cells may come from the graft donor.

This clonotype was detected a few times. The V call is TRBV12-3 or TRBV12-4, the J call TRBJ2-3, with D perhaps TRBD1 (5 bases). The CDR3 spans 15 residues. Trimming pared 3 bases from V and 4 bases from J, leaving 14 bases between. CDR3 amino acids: CASSFGRVVADTQYF. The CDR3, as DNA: TGTGCCAGCAGTTTCGGCAGGGTGGTGGCAGATACGCAGTATTTT.

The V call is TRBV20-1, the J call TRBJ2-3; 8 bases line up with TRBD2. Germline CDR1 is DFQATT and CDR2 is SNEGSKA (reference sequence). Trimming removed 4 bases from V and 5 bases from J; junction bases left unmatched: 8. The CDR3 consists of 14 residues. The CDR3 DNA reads TGCAGTGCTACAGACGGGGGGGCAAGAGATACGCAGTATTTT. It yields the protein CSATDGGARDTQYF.

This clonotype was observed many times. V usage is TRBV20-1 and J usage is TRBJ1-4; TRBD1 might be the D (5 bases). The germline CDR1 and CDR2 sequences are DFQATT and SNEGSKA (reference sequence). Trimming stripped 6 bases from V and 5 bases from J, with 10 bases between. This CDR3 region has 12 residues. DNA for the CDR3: TGCAGTGCCGGGACGGGAAATGAAAAACTGTTTTTT. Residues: CSAGTGNEKLFF.

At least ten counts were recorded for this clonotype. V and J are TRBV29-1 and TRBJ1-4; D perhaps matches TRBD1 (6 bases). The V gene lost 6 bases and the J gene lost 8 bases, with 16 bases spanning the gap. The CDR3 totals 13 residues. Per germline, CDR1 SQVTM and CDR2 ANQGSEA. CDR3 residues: CSVRNREVEKLFF. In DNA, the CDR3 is TGCAGCGTCCGAAACAGGGAGGTGGAAAAACTGTTTTTT.

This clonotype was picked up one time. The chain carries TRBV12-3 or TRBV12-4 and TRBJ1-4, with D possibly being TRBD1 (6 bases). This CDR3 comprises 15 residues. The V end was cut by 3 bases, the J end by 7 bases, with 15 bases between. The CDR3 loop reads CASSFLFTGLEKLFF. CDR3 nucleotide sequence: TGTGCCAGCAGTTTCTTGTTTACAGGGCTTGAAAAACTGTTTTTT.

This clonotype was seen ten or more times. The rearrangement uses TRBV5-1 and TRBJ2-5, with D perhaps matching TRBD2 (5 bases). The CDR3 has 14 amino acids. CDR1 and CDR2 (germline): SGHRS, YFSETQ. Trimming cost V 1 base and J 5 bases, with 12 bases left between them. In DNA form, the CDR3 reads TGCGCCAGCAGCTTGTCCGGGGATGGGGAGACCCAGTACTTC. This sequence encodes CASSLSGDGETQYF.

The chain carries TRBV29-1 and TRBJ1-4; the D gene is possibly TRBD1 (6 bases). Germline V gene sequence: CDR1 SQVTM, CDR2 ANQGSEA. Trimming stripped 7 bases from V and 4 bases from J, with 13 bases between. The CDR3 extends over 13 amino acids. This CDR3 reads CSAEGQYNEKLFF. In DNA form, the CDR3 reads TGCAGCGCCGAAGGACAGTATAATGAAAAACTGTTTTTT.

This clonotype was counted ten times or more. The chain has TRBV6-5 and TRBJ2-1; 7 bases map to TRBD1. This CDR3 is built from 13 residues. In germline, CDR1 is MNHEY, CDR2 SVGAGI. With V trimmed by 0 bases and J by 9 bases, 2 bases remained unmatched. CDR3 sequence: CASSYSGGGEQFF. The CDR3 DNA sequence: TGTGCCAGCAGTTACTCAGGGGGCGGTGAGCAGTTCTTC.

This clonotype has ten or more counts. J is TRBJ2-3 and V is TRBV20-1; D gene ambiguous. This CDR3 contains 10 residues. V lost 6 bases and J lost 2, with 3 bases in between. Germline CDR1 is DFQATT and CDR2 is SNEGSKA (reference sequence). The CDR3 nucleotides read TGCAGTGCAACCACAGATACGCAGTATTTT. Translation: CSATTDTQYF.

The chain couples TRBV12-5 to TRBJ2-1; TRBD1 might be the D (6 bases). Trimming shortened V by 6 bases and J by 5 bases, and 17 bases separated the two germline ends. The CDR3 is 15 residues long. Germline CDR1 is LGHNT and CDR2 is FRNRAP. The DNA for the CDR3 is TGTGCTAGTGGCCTGGGGGCCCAACCCAACAATGAGCAGTTCTTC. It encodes CASGLGAQPNNEQFF.

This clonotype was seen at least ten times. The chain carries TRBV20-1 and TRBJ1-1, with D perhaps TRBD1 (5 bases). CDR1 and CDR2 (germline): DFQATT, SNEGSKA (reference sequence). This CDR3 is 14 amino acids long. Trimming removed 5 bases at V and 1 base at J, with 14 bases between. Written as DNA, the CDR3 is TGCAGTGCTTTGGTCGGGACCGCGAACACTGAAGCTTTCTTT. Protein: CSALVGTANTEAFF.

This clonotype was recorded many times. The CDR3 bases are TGTGCCAGTAGTATATCCGGCGGCAATCAGCCCCAGCATTTT. This codes for CASSISGGNQPQHF. The chain has TRBV19 and TRBJ1-5; no definite D call. The germline CDR1 and CDR2 sequences are LNHDA and SQIVND (reference sequence). Trimming removed 2 bases from V and 2 bases from J, with 7 bases in between. The CDR3 has 14 amino acids.

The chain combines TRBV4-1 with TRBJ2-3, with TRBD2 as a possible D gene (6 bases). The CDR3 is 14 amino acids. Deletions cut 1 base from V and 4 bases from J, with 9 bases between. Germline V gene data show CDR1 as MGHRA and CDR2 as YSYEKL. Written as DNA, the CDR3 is TGCGCCAGCAGCCAAGTTGCGGGGTCAGATACGCAGTATTTT. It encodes CASSQVAGSDTQYF.

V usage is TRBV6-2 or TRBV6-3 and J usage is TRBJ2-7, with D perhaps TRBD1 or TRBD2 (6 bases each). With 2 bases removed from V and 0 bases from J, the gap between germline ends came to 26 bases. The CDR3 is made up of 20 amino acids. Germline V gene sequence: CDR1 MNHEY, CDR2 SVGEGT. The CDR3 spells CASSYERLGNRAYSSYEQYV. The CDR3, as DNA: TGTGCCAGCAGTTACGAACGACTAGGAAACAGGGCTTATAGCTCCTACGAGCAGTACGTC.

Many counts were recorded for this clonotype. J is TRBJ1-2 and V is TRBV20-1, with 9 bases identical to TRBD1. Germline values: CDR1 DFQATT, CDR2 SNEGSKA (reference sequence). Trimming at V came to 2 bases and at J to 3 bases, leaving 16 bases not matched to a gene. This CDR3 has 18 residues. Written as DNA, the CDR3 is TGCAGTGCTAGATCGAAACCGGGACAGGGCCCTTACTACTATGGCTACACCTTC. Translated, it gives CSARSKPGQGPYYYGYTF.

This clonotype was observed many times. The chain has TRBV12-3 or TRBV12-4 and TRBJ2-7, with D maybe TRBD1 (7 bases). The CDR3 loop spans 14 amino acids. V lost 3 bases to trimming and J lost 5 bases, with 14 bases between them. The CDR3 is CASSLSRGVDEQYF. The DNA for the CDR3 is TGTGCCAGCAGTTTGTCCAGGGGGGTCGACGAGCAGTACTTC.

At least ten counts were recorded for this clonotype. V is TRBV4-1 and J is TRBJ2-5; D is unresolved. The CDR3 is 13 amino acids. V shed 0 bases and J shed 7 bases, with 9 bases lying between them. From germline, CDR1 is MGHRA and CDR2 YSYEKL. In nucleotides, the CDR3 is TGCGCCAGCAGCCAAGACCCGGCGTCGACCCAGTACTTC. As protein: CASSQDPASTQYF.

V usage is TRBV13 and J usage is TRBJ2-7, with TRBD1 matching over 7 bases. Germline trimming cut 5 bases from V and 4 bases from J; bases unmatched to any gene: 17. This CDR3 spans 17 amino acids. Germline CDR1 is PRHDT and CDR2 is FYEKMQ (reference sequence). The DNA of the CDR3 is TGTGCCAGCAGCGGCACAGGGGCTAAATCCCCCCTTTACGAGCAGTACTTC. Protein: CASSGTGAKSPLYEQYF. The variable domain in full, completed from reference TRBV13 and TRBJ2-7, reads AAGVIQSPRHLIKEKRETATLKCYPIPRHDTVYWYQQGPGQDPQFLISFYEKMQSDKGSIPDRFSAQQFSDYHSELNMSSLELGDSALYFCASSGTGAKSPLYEQYFGPGTRLTVT.

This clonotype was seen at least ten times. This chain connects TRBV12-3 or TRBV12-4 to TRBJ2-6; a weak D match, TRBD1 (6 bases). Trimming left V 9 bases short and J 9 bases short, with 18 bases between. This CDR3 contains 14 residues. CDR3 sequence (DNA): TGTGCCAGTAAAACCGGGACACCACTCAACGTCCTGACTTTC. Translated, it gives CASKTGTPLNVLTF.

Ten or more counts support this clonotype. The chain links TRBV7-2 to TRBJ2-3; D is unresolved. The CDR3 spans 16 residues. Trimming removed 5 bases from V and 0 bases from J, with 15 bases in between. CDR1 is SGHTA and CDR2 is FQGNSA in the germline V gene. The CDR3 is CASSRYVERSTDTQYF. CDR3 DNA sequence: TGTGCCAGCAGCCGTTACGTAGAGAGGAGCACAGATACGCAGTATTTT.

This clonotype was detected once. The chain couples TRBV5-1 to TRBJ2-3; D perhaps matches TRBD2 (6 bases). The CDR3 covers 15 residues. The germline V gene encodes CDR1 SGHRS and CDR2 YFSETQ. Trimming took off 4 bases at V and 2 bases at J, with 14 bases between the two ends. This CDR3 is CASSGGLEFTDTQYF. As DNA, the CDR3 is TGCGCCAGCAGCGGGGGACTTGAATTCACAGATACGCAGTATTTT.

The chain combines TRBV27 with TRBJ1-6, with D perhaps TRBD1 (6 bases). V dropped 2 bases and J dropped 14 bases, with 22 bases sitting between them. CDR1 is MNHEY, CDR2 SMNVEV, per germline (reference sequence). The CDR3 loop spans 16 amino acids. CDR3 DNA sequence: TGTGCCAGCAGTTTAAGTAATGACAGAGGGCAGGGGACCCTCCACTTT. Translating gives CASSLSNDRGQGTLHF.

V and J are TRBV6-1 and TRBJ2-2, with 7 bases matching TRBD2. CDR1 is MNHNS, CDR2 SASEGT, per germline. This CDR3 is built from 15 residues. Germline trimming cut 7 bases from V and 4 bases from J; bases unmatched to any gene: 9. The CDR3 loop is CASTQLALGTGELFF. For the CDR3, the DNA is TGTGCCAGCACCCAACTAGCGCTCGGCACCGGGGAGCTGTTTTTT.

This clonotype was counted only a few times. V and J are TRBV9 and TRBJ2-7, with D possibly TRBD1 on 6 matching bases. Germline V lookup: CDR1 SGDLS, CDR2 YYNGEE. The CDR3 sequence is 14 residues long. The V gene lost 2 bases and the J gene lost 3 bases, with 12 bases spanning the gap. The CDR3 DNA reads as TGTGCCAGCAGCGTTGGGCAGGGGTACTACGAGCAGTACTTC. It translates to CASSVGQGYYEQYF.

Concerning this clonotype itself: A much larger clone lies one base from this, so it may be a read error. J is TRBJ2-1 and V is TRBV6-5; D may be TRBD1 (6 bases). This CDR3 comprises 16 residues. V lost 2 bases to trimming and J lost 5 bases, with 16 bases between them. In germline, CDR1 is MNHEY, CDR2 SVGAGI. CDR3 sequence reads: CASSYLITGNNNEQFF. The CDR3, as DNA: TGTGCCAGCAGTTACCTCATAACAGGGAATAACAATGAGCAGTTCTTC.

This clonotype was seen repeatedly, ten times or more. DNA for the CDR3: TGTGCCAGCAGCTTTGGTAGCTACAATGAGCAGTTCTTC. Its protein is CASSFGSYNEQFF. The genes are TRBV12-3 or TRBV12-4 and TRBJ2-1; no reliable D call. Trimming left V 6 bases short and J 3 bases short, with 9 bases between. The CDR3 extends over 13 amino acids.

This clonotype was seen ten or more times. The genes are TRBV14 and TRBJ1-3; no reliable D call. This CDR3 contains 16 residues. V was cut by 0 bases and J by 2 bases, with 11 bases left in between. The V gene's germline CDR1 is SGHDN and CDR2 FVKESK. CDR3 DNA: TGTGCCAGCAGCCAAGATTTGCCCGGGACTGGAAACACCATATATTTT. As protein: CASSQDLPGTGNTIYF.

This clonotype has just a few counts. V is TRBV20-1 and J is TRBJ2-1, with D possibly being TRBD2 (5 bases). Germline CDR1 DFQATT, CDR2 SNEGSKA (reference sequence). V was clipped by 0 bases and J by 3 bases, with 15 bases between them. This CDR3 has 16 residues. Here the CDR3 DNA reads TGCAGTGCTAGAGACCCTGACTATTCGGGCTACAATGAGCAGTTCTTC. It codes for CSARDPDYSGYNEQFF.